The rows below give T cell receptor beta chains drawn from one sample of a study of T cell responses to AZD1222 COVID-19 vaccine. Data came from immunoSEQ multiplex PCR; TCRdb stores just in-frame clones and leaves some out. This sample carries more than 75,000 clones, roughly 90% of them seen once, and the ten largest clones take around 8%. This specimen was peripheral blood, taken 28 days after the second AZD1222 dose. These receptor sequences come from an adult who received the AZD1222 COVID-19 vaccine. Both conserved end residues are part of each CDR3. Each record gives: V gene, clone size, J gene, D gene, CDR3 DNA, CDR3 protein. A D gene is named only where the DNA matches it firmly. Some rows have no size entry. The others give once, few or many, or a class for an expanded clone.

>TRBV7-9|NA|TRBJ1-2|TRBD1
TGTGCCAGCAGCTTAGCGCCGGAACAGGGGATCGGTGGCTACACCTTC
CASSLAPEQGIGGYTF
>TRBV2|NA|TRBJ2-1|NA
TGTGCCAGCAGGGTAGACGCGGGCGAGCAGTTCTTC
CASRVDAGEQFF
>TRBV7-3|NA|TRBJ1-1|NA
TGTGCCAGCAGCTCGGGACTTTCGAACACTGAAGCTTTCTTT
CASSSGLSNTEAFF
>TRBV5-1|NA|TRBJ2-3|NA
TGCGCCAGCAGCTTGGACGGGAGAGGGGATACGCAGTATTTT
CASSLDGRGDTQYF
>TRBV4-3|NA|TRBJ2-1|NA
TGCGCCAGCAGCCAGGAGGACGGGTACAATGAGCAGTTCTTC
CASSQEDGYNEQFF
>TRBV27|NA|TRBJ2-2|NA
TGTGCCAGCAGTTTCGGGCAGGGGAGCCACACCGGGGAGCTGTTTTTT
CASSFGQGSHTGELFF
>TRBV24-1|NA|TRBJ1-1|NA
TGTGCCACCAGTGATTACAGGAACACTGAAGCTTTCTTT
CATSDYRNTEAFF
>TRBV19|NA|TRBJ1-1|NA
TGTGCCAGTACCCCGGTGGGGGTGGCGAAGAACACTGAAGCTTTCTTT
CASTPVGVAKNTEAFF
>TRBV20-1|NA|TRBJ2-7|NA
TGCAGTGCTAGTATCGTCAGGGACTACGAGCAGTACTTC
CSASIVRDYEQYF
>TRBV21-1|few|TRBJ2-2|NA
TGTGCCAGCAGGTATGCTGGACGCAGGCCCGGGGAGCTGTTTTTT
CASRYAGRRPGELFF
>TRBV11-3|NA|TRBJ2-1|NA
TGTGCCAGCAGCGTCAGTAGCAATGAGCAGTTCTTC
CASSVSSNEQFF
>TRBV3-1/TRBV3-2|NA|TRBJ1-2|TRBD1
TGTGCCAGCAGCCAGGTGGGGACAGGGAGCTATGGCTACACCTTC
CASSQVGTGSYGYTF
>TRBV6-5|NA|TRBJ2-7|NA
TGTGCCAGCAGTTACTCTAGTCTGGGCTCCTACGAGCAGTACTTC
CASSYSSLGSYEQYF
>TRBV7-2|NA|TRBJ2-3|NA
TGTGCCAGCAGCTCACAACCAACTAGATCCACAGATACGCAGTATTTT
CASSSQPTRSTDTQYF
>TRBV7-2|NA|TRBJ2-2|NA
TGTGCCAGCAGCTTAGACGGATTGTGGACCGGGGAGCTGTTTTTT
CASSLDGLWTGELFF
>TRBV5-5|NA|TRBJ1-5|TRBD1
TGTGCCAGCAGCTTGACAGGGGGCTCTTATAGCAATCAGCCCCAGCATTTT
CASSLTGGSYSNQPQHF
>TRBV6-5|NA|TRBJ1-1|NA
TGTGCCAGCAGGCGACTCAAGAACACTGAAGCTTTCTTT
CASRRLKNTEAFF
>TRBV19|NA|TRBJ2-6|TRBD1
TGTGCCAGTAGCTATCCGGGACAGGCCTATTCTGGGGCCAACGTCCTGACTTTC
CASSYPGQAYSGANVLTF
>TRBV30|NA|TRBJ2-1|NA
TGTGCCTGGAGCCAGCTCACCAACAATGAGCAGTTCTTC
CAWSQLTNNEQFF
>TRBV3-1/TRBV3-2|NA|TRBJ2-5|TRBD2
TGTGCCAGCAGCCCGGGACTAGCGGGAGGTGAAGAGACCCAGTACTTC
CASSPGLAGGEETQYF
>TRBV20-1|NA|TRBJ2-3|TRBD2
TGCAGTGCTAGTCCGGCGGGAGGGGCAGATACGCAGTATTTT
CSASPAGGADTQYF
>TRBV6-5|NA|TRBJ2-6|TRBD2
TGTGCCAGCAGGACCGGGGGGTCTGGGGCCAACGTCCTGACTTTC
CASRTGGSGANVLTF
>TRBV5-5|NA|TRBJ2-1|TRBD2
TGTGCCAGCAGCCTTAGCGGGAGGGCCGAGTTCTTC
CASSLSGRAEFF
>TRBV5-5|NA|TRBJ2-2|TRBD1
TGTGCCAGCAGCCACTTGAGTGCCGGGACAGGGTCCACCGGGGAGCTGTTTTTT
CASSHLSAGTGSTGELFF
>TRBV14|NA|TRBJ2-5|NA
TGTGCCAGCAGCCAAGATGGGGGGACCCAGTACTTC
CASSQDGGTQYF
>TRBV19|NA|TRBJ1-5|TRBD1
TGTGCCAGTATCCCTGGGGCGTCAGGGGGCCACCAGCATTTT
CASIPGASGGHQHF
>TRBV6-5|NA|TRBJ1-2|NA
TGTGCCAGCAAGGCACTCAGCTATGGCTACACCTTC
CASKALSYGYTF
>TRBV28|NA|TRBJ1-2|TRBD1
TGTGCCAGCAGTATCGAAACACGACAGGGTCACTATGGCTACACCTTC
CASSIETRQGHYGYTF
>TRBV29-1|NA|TRBJ1-1|TRBD1
TGCAGCGCCCAGACAGGGGTGAACACTGAAGCTTTCTTT
CSAQTGVNTEAFF